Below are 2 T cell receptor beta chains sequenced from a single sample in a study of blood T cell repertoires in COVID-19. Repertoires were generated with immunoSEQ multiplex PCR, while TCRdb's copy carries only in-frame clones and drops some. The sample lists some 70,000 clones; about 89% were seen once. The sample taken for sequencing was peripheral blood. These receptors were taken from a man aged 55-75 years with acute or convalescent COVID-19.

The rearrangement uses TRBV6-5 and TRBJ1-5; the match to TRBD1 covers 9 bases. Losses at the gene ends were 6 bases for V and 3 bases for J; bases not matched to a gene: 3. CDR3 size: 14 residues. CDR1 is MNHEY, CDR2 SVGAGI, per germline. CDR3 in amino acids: CASRQGANNQPQHF. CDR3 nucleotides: TGTGCCAGCAGACAGGGGGCGAACAATCAGCCCCAGCATTTT.

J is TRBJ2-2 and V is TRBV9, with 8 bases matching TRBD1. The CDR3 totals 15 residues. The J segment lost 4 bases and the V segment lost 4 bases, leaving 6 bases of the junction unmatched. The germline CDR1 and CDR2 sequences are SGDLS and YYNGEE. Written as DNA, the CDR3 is TGTGCCAGCAGCATAGACAGGGGAGGCACCGGGGAGCTGTTTTTT. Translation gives CASSIDRGGTGELFF.